These 14 T cell receptor beta chains came from one sample sequenced in a study of cytomegalovirus exposure and HLA in healthy donors. It was with 60 Vbeta and 13 Jbeta primers that the PCR ran. Method: immunoSEQ multiplex PCR; TCRdb's copy keeps in-frame clones and lacks some. This sample has 150,000 or so clones, with 70% to 90% found just once. The sequencing input was PBMCs. The receptor set was obtained from a woman in her late teens or twenties in good health and CMV-seronegative.

To note about this clone: The germline gene is not matched at one end of the junction; a read error may be the cause. The chain carries TRBV7-9 and TRBJ1-2; D is uncertain. There are 12 residues in the CDR3. CDR1 is SEHNR and CDR2 is FQNEAQ in the germline V gene (reference sequence). In DNA, the CDR3 is TGTTCCAGCAGCTTATCGGTTTCTGGCTACACCTTC. Encoded protein: CSSSLSVSGYTF.

The CDR3 bases are TGTGCCAGCAGCGAAACTCGGGGAGGATTTTACGAGCAGTACTTC. Translation gives CASSETRGGFYEQYF. This sequence joins TRBV7-2 and TRBJ2-5; D is possibly TRBD2 (6 bases). The J call may be in error: the DNA end matches TRBJ2-7 better. The CDR3 length is 15 residues. Germline CDR1 and CDR2: SGHTA and FQGNSA.

This clone has just one count. This rearrangement joins TRBV13 to TRBJ2-2; TRBD1 agrees at 8 bases. This CDR3 is built from 15 residues. Trimming took 6 bases from V and 4 from J; bases not matched to a gene: 7. Germline CDR1 is PRHDT and CDR2 is FYEKMQ (reference sequence). The CDR3 spells CASRLTGQGTGELFF. The CDR3 nucleotides read TGTGCCAGCAGACTAACCGGACAGGGCACCGGGGAGCTGTTTTTT.

The rearrangement uses TRBV25-1 and TRBJ2-5, with D uncertain. This CDR3 region has 13 residues. Germline CDR1 MGHDK, CDR2 SYGVNS. Between the trimmed V and J ends, which lost 1 base and 5 bases, there was a span of 8 bases. For the CDR3, the DNA is TGTGCCAGCAGTGAATTTCTTTTTGAGACCCAGTACTTC. It translates to CASSEFLFETQYF.

The chain joins TRBV18 to TRBJ2-1, with D maybe TRBD1 (5 bases). With 0 bases removed from V and 5 bases from J, the gap between germline ends came to 5 bases. The germline V gene encodes CDR1 KGHSH and CDR2 LQKENI. The CDR3 is 13 amino acids. Written as DNA, the CDR3 is TGTGCCAGCTCACCACCAGGGGACAATGAGCAGTTCTTC. It translates to CASSPPGDNEQFF.

This clone was recorded once. The V gene is TRBV12-5, the J gene TRBJ2-1, with 7 bases aligning to TRBD1. V was clipped by 5 bases and J by 6 bases; unmatched bases: 7. The CDR3 is made up of 14 amino acids. Germline V gives CDR1 LGHNT, CDR2 FRNRAP. CDR3 in DNA: TGTGCTAGTGGTACCGAAGGGACAGTCAATGAGCAGTTCTTC. Protein product: CASGTEGTVNEQFF.

The genes are TRBV30 and TRBJ2-7, with 7 nucleotides matching TRBD2. This CDR3 has 11 residues. V was clipped by 4 bases and J by 9 bases; unmatched bases: 6. Germline lookup yields CDR1 GTSNPN and CDR2 SVGIG (reference sequence). The CDR3 region has the DNA TGTGCCTGGACCCTCGGGGAGGGGCAGTACTTC. Its protein product is CAWTLGEGQYF.

This rearrangement joins TRBV19 to TRBJ2-5, with 7 bases identical to TRBD1. Germline lookup yields CDR1 LNHDA and CDR2 SQIVND (reference sequence). CDR3 size: 13 residues. V lost 6 bases to trimming and J lost 2 bases; unmatched junction nucleotides: 3. DNA of the CDR3: TGTGCCAGTAGCCCGGGACAGCAAGAGACCCAGTACTTC. Encoded protein: CASSPGQQETQYF.

The chain uses TRBV18 and TRBJ2-5; D not certain. V was shortened by 0 bases and J by 2 bases, with 7 bases between the two germline ends. Per germline, CDR1 KGHSH and CDR2 LQKENI. CDR3 length: 14 residues. CDR3 in DNA: TGTGCCAGCTCACCACCTTCCGGGCAAGAGACCCAGTACTTC. Translated, it gives CASSPPSGQETQYF.

This clone was recorded only once. The V and J genes are TRBV14 and TRBJ2-3; D is perhaps TRBD2 (5 bases). Trimming cost V 4 bases and J 3 bases, with 17 bases left between them. The CDR3 is 16 amino acids. Germline CDR1 is SGHDN and CDR2 is FVKESK. CDR3 sequence reads: CASSPLEVPGTDTQYF. The CDR3 DNA reads as TGTGCCAGCAGCCCCTTGGAGGTCCCCGGTACAGATACGCAGTATTTT.

The chain employs TRBV5-1 and TRBJ2-7, with D maybe TRBD1 (6 bases). Trimming removed 7 bases from V and 9 bases from J, with 17 bases in between. Germline lookup yields CDR1 SGHRS and CDR2 YFSETQ. The CDR3 consists of 12 residues. The CDR3 region is CASYATRGRQYF. DNA for the CDR3: TGCGCCAGCTACGCGACCAGGGGCAGGCAGTACTTC.

This chain joins TRBV5-1 and TRBJ2-2, with TRBD2 matching over 11 bases. The CDR3 has 17 amino acids. V lost 1 base, J lost 4 bases, and 6 bases stayed unmatched. The V gene's germline CDR1 is SGHRS and CDR2 YFSETQ. The CDR3 DNA follows: TGCGCCAGCAGCTTGCCCCTAGCGGGAGGTTTCACCGGGGAGCTGTTTTTT. The encoded protein is CASSLPLAGGFTGELFF.

This chain uses TRBV29-1 with TRBJ1-2, with 7 bases lining up with TRBD1. Germline values: CDR1 SQVTM, CDR2 ANQGSEA. With 0 bases clipped from V and 8 bases from J, the junction kept 6 bases outside the gene matches. The CDR3 is 13 residues long. The CDR3 sequence is CSVEDLTGAGYTF. Written as DNA, the CDR3 is TGCAGCGTTGAAGATCTTACAGGGGCAGGCTACACCTTC. The whole variable domain, filled in from reference TRBV29-1 and TRBJ1-2, reads SAVISQKPSRDICQRGTSLTIQCQVDSQVTMMFWYRQQPGQSLTLIATANQGSEATYESGFVIDKFPISRPNLTFSTLTVSNMSPEDSSIYLCSVEDLTGAGYTFGSGTRLTVV.

This clone has only one observation. J is TRBJ1-4 and V is TRBV28; D not resolved. V was cut by 5 bases and J by 7 bases, with 14 bases left in between. CDR3 length equals 14 residues. Germline V lookup: CDR1 MDHEN, CDR2 SYDVKM. CDR3 in DNA: TGTGCCAGCAGTCCAGGACGGGAACGTGAAAAACTGTTTTTT. This codes for CASSPGREREKLFF.